The TCR beta chain described here comes from a study of blood T cells in healthy people across ages. The wider study: About one barcoded beta molecule per two T cells was captured by template switching. Findings and caveats of the study: It was the long-lived donors that had more naive CD4+ cells and higher diversity than aged donors.

In its sample, this clonotype was seen a few times. What it recognizes is unknown. The second PCR ran roughly 6 to 11 cycles with a sample-barcoded 5' primer and J-beta primers. TCRdb re-analysed the 5' RACE reads in MiXCR, keeping a single row per CDR3 protein. The data hold about 1.7 million distinct CDR3 sequences, with approximately 30% observed a single time. Sequencing used blood. This clonotype was obtained from a woman between 25 and 40 years old in good health.

CDR3 in amino acids: CSVLPGLAGSRNYNEQFF. DNA of the CDR3: TGCAGCGTCTTACCGGGACTAGCGGGATCTCGGAACTACAATGAGCAGTTCTTC. This chain connects TRBV29-1 to TRBJ2-1; 13 bases match TRBD2. The CDR3 spans 18 residues. CDR1 is SQVTM and CDR2 is ANQGSEA in the germline V gene. With 6 bases clipped from V and 3 bases from J, the junction kept 14 bases outside the gene matches.